Below, one T cell receptor beta chain is given with its context. These data are taken from a study of blood T cell repertoires in COVID-19. The CDR3 is made up of 13 amino acids. Germline CDR1 is LGHDT and CDR2 is YNNKEL (reference sequence). With 6 bases clipped from V and 7 bases from J, the junction kept 8 bases outside the gene matches. The table came from immunoSEQ multiplex PCR; TCRdb's copy has only in-frame clones and leaves some out. The sample shows approximately 28,000 clones, about 78% of them seen only once. The chain recombines TRBV3-1 (or the pseudogene TRBV3-2) with TRBJ1-2; 7 bases match TRBD1. The TCR sequence derives from a boy aged 2-9 years with active or convalescent COVID-19. Sequencing was carried out using peripheral blood. The CDR3 spells CASSNTGAGGYTF. CDR3 DNA sequence: TGTGCCAGCAGTAACACAGGGGCGGGTGGCTACACCTTC.